The clone carrying this T cell receptor (beta chain) was observed at least ten times. Stable hyperthyroidism meant no progression to ophthalmopathy within 18 months of follow-up. Isolation of PBMCs was performed using around 9.5 ml of fresh peripheral blood. The data were taken from a study of Graves' ophthalmopathy and Graves' hyperthyroidism. Amplification from RNA transcripts yielded the TCR beta CDR3 regions. HTBI primers primed a first-round RT-PCR, and a second-round multiplex PCR followed. TCRdb used MiXCR to reprocess the multiplex PCR reads, holding one entry per CDR3 protein. Of some 410,000 distinct CDR3 sequences in the sample, 21% were seen once. CDR3 size: 13 residues. Germline lookup yields CDR1 DFQATT and CDR2 SNEGSKA (reference sequence). With 2 bases removed from V and 4 bases from J, the gap between germline ends came to 12 bases.

The clonotype originates from a woman younger than 35 with stable Graves' hyperthyroidism. Sequencing used peripheral blood. This chain joins TRBV20-1 and TRBJ2-7; TRBD1 is a possible D gene (6 bases). The CDR3: CSARRGYGYEQYF. CDR3 coding DNA: TGCAGTGCTAGAAGGGGGTACGGGTACGAGCAGTACTTC.